A selection of T cell receptor beta chains follows, all from one sample in a study of Tregs in tolerant kidney transplant recipients. Profiling relied on immunoSEQ multiplex PCR, and the TCRdb table lists in-frame clones only, not all of them. This table holds tens of thousands of clones, more than 80% found once. The sample taken for sequencing was Tregs from blood. The source is a human donor in good health. Both conserved end residues are part of each CDR3. D genes are given only for firm matches. The listing skips clone size in some rows; elsewhere it reads once, few, many or a size class.

len	j_gene	d_gene	abundance	v_gene	CDR3nt	CDR3aa
14	TRBJ2-7	NA	NA	TRBV27	TGTGCCAGCAGCCCTTCCCCTGGAGGTTACGAGCAGTACTTC	CASSPSPGGYEQYF
16	TRBJ2-5	NA	NA	TRBV7-6	TGTGCCAGCAGCTTCGCCAGCGTCGGTTCTTTGGAGACCCAGTACTTC	CASSFASVGSLETQYF
16	TRBJ1-4	NA	NA	TRBV9	TGTGCCAGCAGCCGCCGTCCGGCAGGGGAGGTGGGAAAACTGTTTTTT	CASSRRPAGEVGKLFF
11	TRBJ2-3	NA	NA	TRBV2	TGTGCCAGCAGTGACGGGGTTACGCAGTATTTT	CASSDGVTQYF
13	TRBJ1-5	NA	few	TRBV28	TGTGCCAGCAGGGTGCAGGGATTTCAGCCCCAGCATTTT	CASRVQGFQPQHF
15	TRBJ1-5	TRBD1	few	TRBV6-5	TGTGCCAGCAGTTACTCAGGGGGCAGCAATCAGCCCCAGCATTTT	CASSYSGGSNQPQHF
18	TRBJ2-6	NA	NA	TRBV4-1	TGCGCCAGCAGCCAAGGGGGCAGGGGAAGATCTGGGGCCAACGTCCTGACTTTC	CASSQGGRGRSGANVLTF
11	TRBJ2-7	NA	NA	TRBV7-6	TGTGCCAGCAGCTTAGCGGGGGAGCAGTACTTC	CASSLAGEQYF
15	TRBJ1-4	TRBD1	NA	TRBV9	TGTGCCAGCAGCGTAGGAACAGGGGTTGGTGAAAAACTGTTTTTT	CASSVGTGVGEKLFF
15	TRBJ2-6	NA	NA	TRBV7-2	TGTGCCAGCAGCTTGATAGGCTCTGGGGCCAACGTCCTGACTTTC	CASSLIGSGANVLTF
16	TRBJ2-7	TRBD2	NA	TRBV2	TGTGCCAGCAGTGAAGCGTTTGGCGGGAGGGCTTTCGAGCAGTACTTC	CASSEAFGGRAFEQYF
14	TRBJ2-1	NA	NA	TRBV11-2	TGTGCCAGCCGTAAGGTGGGGGGAAGCAATGAGCAGTTCTTC	CASRKVGGSNEQFF
15	TRBJ2-7	TRBD1	NA	TRBV7-2	TGTGCCAGCAGCTTAGGTGCAGGGGGCTCGAGGGAGCAGTACTTC	CASSLGAGGSREQYF
13	TRBJ1-5	NA	NA	TRBV19	TGTGCCAGTGGGCAGAAATTAAATCAGCCCCAGCATTTT	CASGQKLNQPQHF
16	TRBJ2-1	TRBD2	NA	TRBV4-2	TGTGCCAGCAGCCATCCTTCGGCTAGCGGAAACAATGAGCAGTTCTTC	CASSHPSASGNNEQFF
14	TRBJ1-3	NA	once	TRBV7-9	TGTGCCAGCGGAGGTGGAGGCTCTGGAAACACCATATATTTT	CASGGGGSGNTIYF
18	TRBJ2-2	NA	NA	TRBV19	TGTGCCAGTAGTATCTGGGAGTGGACAGATGGGAACACCGGGGAGCTGTTTTTT	CASSIWEWTDGNTGELFF
13	TRBJ2-1	TRBD2	NA	TRBV29-1	TGCAGCGTTGTACTAGCGGGGCCCAATGAGCAGTTCTTC	CSVVLAGPNEQFF
15	TRBJ2-5	TRBD2	NA	TRBV5-1	TGCGCCAGCAGCACGCTGACTAGCTCCCAAGAGACCCAGTACTTC	CASSTLTSSQETQYF
17	TRBJ2-7	TRBD2	NA	TRBV10-1	TGCGCCAGCACAGTATCCGGGACTAGCGGTTCTTCCTACGAGCAGTACTTC	CASTVSGTSGSSYEQYF
15	TRBJ1-6	NA	NA	TRBV19	TGTGCCAGTACGCCCCCGGGGGCGGTCAATTCACCCCTCCACTTT	CASTPPGAVNSPLHF
16	TRBJ1-3	TRBD1	few	TRBV19	TGTGCCAGTAGTCAGGGACAGGGTCACTCTGGAAACACCATATATTTT	CASSQGQGHSGNTIYF
15	TRBJ2-1	TRBD1	NA	TRBV19	TGTGCCAGTAGACCGGGACAGGGGAACTACAATGAGCAGTTCTTC	CASRPGQGNYNEQFF
16	TRBJ1-2	NA	NA	TRBV6-5	TGTGCCAGCAGTTACTCGAACTGGGATTGGGCCTATGGCTACACCTTC	CASSYSNWDWAYGYTF
16	TRBJ1-5	NA	NA	TRBV6-1	TGTGCCAGCAGTGAGCTACAGGGCCGGGGCAATCAGCCCCAGCATTTT	CASSELQGRGNQPQHF
14	TRBJ1-1	NA	NA	TRBV21-1	TGTGCCAGCAGCAAAGGGAGGGGTTGGACTGAAGCTTTCTTT	CASSKGRGWTEAFF
13	TRBJ1-2	TRBD1	NA	TRBV10-3	TGTGCCATCAGTGTCCAGGGGGCTCTGGGCTACACCTTC	CAISVQGALGYTF
15	TRBJ2-7	NA	once	TRBV5-8	TGTGCCAGCAGCTTTGGGGCCCGGAGCTCCTACGAGCAGTACTTC	CASSFGARSSYEQYF
14	TRBJ2-7	TRBD2	NA	TRBV11-3	TGTGCCAGCAGCAGAGCGGGGGACTCCTACGAGCAGTACTTC	CASSRAGDSYEQYF
11	TRBJ1-1	NA	NA	TRBV29-1	TGCAGCGTGCGGCCAGGGACTGAAGCTTTCTTT	CSVRPGTEAFF
17	TRBJ2-3	NA	NA	TRBV5-1	TGCGCCAGCAGCCGGAGACGGGGCCCAAAGCTGCCCGATACGCAGTATTTT	CASSRRRGPKLPDTQYF
14	TRBJ1-5	TRBD1	NA	TRBV19	TGTGCCAGTAGTAGCGACAGGGGGCCTCTGCCCCAGCATTTT	CASSSDRGPLPQHF
13	TRBJ1-5	NA	NA	TRBV11-2	TGTGCCAGCAGCTTGGACCTCAATCAGCCCCAGCATTTT	CASSLDLNQPQHF
9	TRBJ2-1	NA	NA	TRBV20-1	TGCAGTGCTAGGCCCTGGGAGTTCTTC	CSARPWEFF
15	TRBJ2-5	TRBD2	few	TRBV2	TGTGCCAGCAGTGAGGCTAGCGGGAGATCGGAGACCCAGTACTTC	CASSEASGRSETQYF
13	TRBJ1-1	NA	NA	TRBV7-9	TGTGCCAGCAGTAAACAGGGGAACACTGAAGCTTTCTTT	CASSKQGNTEAFF
16	TRBJ2-7	TRBD2	NA	TRBV18	TGTGCCAGTTCCGGACTAGCGGGGGCGCAATATGACGAGCAGTACTTC	CASSGLAGAQYDEQYF
13	TRBJ2-1	NA	NA	TRBV7-9	TGTGCCAGCAAAAGGGGGATCTACAATGAGCAGTTCTTC	CASKRGIYNEQFF
16	TRBJ2-3	TRBD1	NA	TRBV19	TGTGCCAGTAGTATAGATCGCCAGGGGGTGACAGATACGCAGTATTTT	CASSIDRQGVTDTQYF
15	TRBJ1-6	NA	once	TRBV16	TGTGCCAGCAGCCACCCGAGCTCCTATAATTCACCCCTCCACTTT	CASSHPSSYNSPLHF
15	TRBJ2-1	NA	NA	TRBV27	TGTGCCAGCAGTTCCACGCCCCTAAGGGGCCGCCCGAACTTCTTC	CASSSTPLRGRPNFF